Given below is one T cell receptor (beta chain) in context. Its antigen is still unknown. This entry comes from a study of T cell responses to AZD1222 COVID-19 vaccine. Study-level findings and limits: The study found vaccine-associated CD4 TCRs spanning spike, dominant at 160-218 and 743-854. The reported proportion of spike-specific TCRs targeting unmutated variant regions was nearly half.

TCRdb keeps only in-frame clones here, not all; method: immunoSEQ multiplex PCR. The sample records about 170,000 clones, around 88% being singletons. V was clipped by 7 bases and J by 7 bases, with 8 bases between them. The CDR3 contains 10 residues. The V gene's germline CDR1 is DFQATT and CDR2 SNEGSKA (reference sequence). V and J are TRBV20-1 and TRBJ1-5, with D unclear. The sample in question was peripheral blood, obtained 28 days after the second AZD1222 dose. This receptor was obtained from an adult who received the AZD1222 COVID-19 vaccine. The CDR3, as DNA: TGCAGTGTCTCGGGGCAGCCCCAGCATTTT. Its protein is CSVSGQPQHF.